This T cell receptor (beta chain) derives from a study of beta chain features in type 1 diabetes. Study-wide points: Patients' naive, central memory and Treg TCRB repertoires seemed closer to one another than those of healthy donors.

Averaging around 120 mL, one heparinised blood draw was given by each donor. CD45RO/CCR7/CD25/CD127/CD95/CD27 sorting isolated CD4+ naive, central memory, regulatory and stem cell-like memory cells. Investigators reverse transcribed all isolated RNA, so they sequenced expressed TCRB transcripts. Reads from naive, central memory and regulatory T cell samples averaged around 4 million. Profiled with immunoSEQ multiplex PCR; TCRdb holds only in-frame clones, not every one. The sample has some 150,000 clones; about 9.4% are singletons. Germline loops: CDR1 SGHRS, CDR2 YFSETQ. With 0 bases clipped from V and 1 base from J, the junction kept 7 bases outside the gene matches. The CDR3 is 18 residues long. Details on this clone: Antigen specificity is unknown.

Specimen: naive CD4+ T cells from blood. The rearrangement joins TRBV5-1 to TRBJ2-1; 10 nucleotides match TRBD2. The origin of this receptor is a man aged 18 to 29 in good health. This CDR3 reads CASSLVGSGGPSYNEQFF. In nucleotides, the CDR3 is TGCGCCAGCAGCTTGGTTGGTAGCGGGGGGCCTTCCTACAATGAGCAGTTCTTC.